This T cell receptor (beta chain) appears in the sequencing data of a study of blood T cell repertoires in COVID-19. Overall study context: Sites across the United States, Italy and Spain contributed samples from acute and convalescent COVID-19. In each case, the material was cDNA or gDNA derived from T cells, B-cell-depleted T cells, or PBMCs.

V shed 2 bases and J 8 bases; nucleotides not matched to a gene: 2. This CDR3 contains 14 residues. Germline assignment: CDR1 MGHDK and CDR2 SYGVNS. In the original analysis: Reference gene primer amplification in the assay estimated nucleated cell counts. Profiling relied on immunoSEQ multiplex PCR, and the TCRdb table lists in-frame clones only, not all of them. That table supplies the V and J calls and clone size; D and trimming were determined from the DNA. The table includes 210,000 or so clones, 84% detected once. Seattle-derived patients entered the study during active infection and were followed longitudinally.

The sample consisted of peripheral blood. The source of this sequence is an elderly woman with COVID-19, enrolled during active disease. This sequence joins TRBV25-1 and TRBJ1-6, with 8 nucleotides matching TRBD1. The CDR3 bases are TGTGCCAGCAGTGAACAGGGGGCCCATTCACCCCTCCACTTT. Its protein is CASSEQGAHSPLHF.